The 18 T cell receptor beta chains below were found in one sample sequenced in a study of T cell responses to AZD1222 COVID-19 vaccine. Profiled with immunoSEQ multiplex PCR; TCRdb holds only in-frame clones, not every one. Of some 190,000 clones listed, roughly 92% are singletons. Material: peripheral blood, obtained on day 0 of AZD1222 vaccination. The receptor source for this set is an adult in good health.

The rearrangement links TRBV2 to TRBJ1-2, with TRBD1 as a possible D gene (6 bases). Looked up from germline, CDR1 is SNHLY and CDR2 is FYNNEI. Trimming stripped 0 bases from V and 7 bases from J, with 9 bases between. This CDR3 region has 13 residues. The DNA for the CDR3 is TGTGCCAGCAGTGAAGCCGAAGGGGGTGGCTACACCTTC. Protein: CASSEAEGGGYTF.

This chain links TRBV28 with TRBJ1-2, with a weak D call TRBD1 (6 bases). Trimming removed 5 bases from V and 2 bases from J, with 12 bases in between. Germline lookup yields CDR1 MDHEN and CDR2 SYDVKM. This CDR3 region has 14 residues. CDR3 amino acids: CASSELQGNYGYTF. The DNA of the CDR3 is TGTGCCAGCAGTGAACTACAGGGAAACTATGGCTACACCTTC.

The CDR3 is CASRIRQGGTGELFF. CDR3 bases: TGTGCCAGCAGAATACGACAGGGAGGTACCGGGGAGCTGTTTTTT. The chain is built from TRBV7-2 and TRBJ2-2; D is possibly TRBD1 (7 bases). V was trimmed by 6 bases and J by 5 bases, leaving 16 bases between them. Germline loops: CDR1 SGHTA, CDR2 FQGNSA. The length of the CDR3 is 15 residues.

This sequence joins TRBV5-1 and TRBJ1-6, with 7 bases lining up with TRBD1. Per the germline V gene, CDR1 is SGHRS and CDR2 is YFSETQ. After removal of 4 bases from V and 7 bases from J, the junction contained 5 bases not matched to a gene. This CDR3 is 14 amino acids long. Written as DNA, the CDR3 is TGCGCCAGCAGCATGGACAGGAGGAATTCACCCCTCCACTTT. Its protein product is CASSMDRRNSPLHF. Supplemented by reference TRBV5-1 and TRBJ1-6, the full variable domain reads KAGVTQTPRYLIKTRGQQVTLSCSPISGHRSVSWYQQTPGQGLQFLFEYFSETQRNKGNFPGRFSGRQFSNSRSEMNVSTLELGDSALYLCASSMDRRNSPLHFGNGTRLTVT.

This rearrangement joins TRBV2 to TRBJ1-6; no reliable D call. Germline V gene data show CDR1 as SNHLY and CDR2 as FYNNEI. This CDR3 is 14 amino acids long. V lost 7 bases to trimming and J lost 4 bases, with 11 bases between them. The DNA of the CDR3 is TGTGCCAGCATAACACGGGGATATAATTCACCCCTCCACTTT. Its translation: CASITRGYNSPLHF.

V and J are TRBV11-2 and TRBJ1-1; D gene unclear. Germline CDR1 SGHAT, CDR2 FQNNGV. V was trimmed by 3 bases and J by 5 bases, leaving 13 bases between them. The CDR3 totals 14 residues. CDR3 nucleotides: TGTGCCAGCAGCTTCGAGGCCGCGAGGACTGAAGCTTTCTTT. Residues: CASSFEAARTEAFF. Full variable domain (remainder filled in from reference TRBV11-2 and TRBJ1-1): EAGVAQSPRYKIIEKRQSVAFWCNPISGHATLYWYQQILGQGPKLLIQFQNNGVVDDSQLPKDRFSAERLKGVDSTLKIQPAKLEDSAVYLCASSFEAARTEAFFGQGTRLTVV.

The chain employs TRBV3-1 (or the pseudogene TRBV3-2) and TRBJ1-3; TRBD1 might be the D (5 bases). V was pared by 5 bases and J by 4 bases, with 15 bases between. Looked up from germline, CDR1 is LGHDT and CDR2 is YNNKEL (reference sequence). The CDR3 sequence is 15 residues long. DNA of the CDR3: TGTGCCAGCAGCAGATACAGGCGTTCGGGAAACACCATATATTTT. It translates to CASSRYRRSGNTIYF.

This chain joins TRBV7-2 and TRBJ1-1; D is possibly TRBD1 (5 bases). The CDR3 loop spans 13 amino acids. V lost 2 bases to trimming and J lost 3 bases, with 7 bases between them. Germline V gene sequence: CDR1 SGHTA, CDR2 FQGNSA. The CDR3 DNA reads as TGTGCCAGCAGCTTACAGGGATACACTGAAGCTTTCTTT. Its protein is CASSLQGYTEAFF.

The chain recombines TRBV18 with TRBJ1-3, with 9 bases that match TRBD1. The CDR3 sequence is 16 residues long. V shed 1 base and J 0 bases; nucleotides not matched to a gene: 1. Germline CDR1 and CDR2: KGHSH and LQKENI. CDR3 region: CASSPRDRVSGNTIYF. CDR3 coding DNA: TGTGCCAGCTCACCACGGGACAGGGTCTCTGGAAACACCATATATTTT. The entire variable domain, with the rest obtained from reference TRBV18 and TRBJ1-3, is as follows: NAGVMQNPRHLVRRRGQEARLRCSPMKGHSHVYWYRQLPEEGLKFMVYLQKENIIDESGMPKERFSAEFPKEGPSILRIQQVVRGDSAAYFCASSPRDRVSGNTIYFGEGSWLTVV.

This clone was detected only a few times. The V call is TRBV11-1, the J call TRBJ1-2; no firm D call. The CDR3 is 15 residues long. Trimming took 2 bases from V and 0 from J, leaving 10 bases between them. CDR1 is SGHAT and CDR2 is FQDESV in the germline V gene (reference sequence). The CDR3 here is CASSLIASTNYGYTF. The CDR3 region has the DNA TGTGCCAGCAGCTTAATTGCGTCAACTAACTATGGCTACACCTTC.

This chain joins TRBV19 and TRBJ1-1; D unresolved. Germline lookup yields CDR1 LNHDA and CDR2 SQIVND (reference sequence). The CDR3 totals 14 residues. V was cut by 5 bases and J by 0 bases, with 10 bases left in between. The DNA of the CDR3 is TGTGCCAGTAGTTTACTCCTAATGAACACTGAAGCTTTCTTT. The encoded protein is CASSLLLMNTEAFF.

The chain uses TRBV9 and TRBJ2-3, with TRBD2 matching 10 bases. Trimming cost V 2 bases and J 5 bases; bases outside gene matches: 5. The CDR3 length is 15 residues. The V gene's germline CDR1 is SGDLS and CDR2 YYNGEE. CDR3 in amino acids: CASSVSAGGRDTQYF. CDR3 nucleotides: TGTGCCAGCAGCGTTTCAGCGGGGGGGCGAGATACGCAGTATTTT.

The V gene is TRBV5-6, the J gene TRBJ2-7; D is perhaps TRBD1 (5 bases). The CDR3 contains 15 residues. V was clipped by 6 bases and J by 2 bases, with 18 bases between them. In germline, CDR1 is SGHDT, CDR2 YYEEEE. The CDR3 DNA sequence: TGTGCCAGCACCCCCCCCCACAGGAGAGCCTACGAGCAGTACTTC. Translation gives CASTPPHRRAYEQYF. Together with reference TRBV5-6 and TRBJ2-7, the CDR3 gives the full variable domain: DAGVTQSPTHLIKTRGQQVTLRCSPKSGHDTVSWYQQALGQGPQFIFQYYEEEERQRGNFPDRFSGHQFPNYSSELNVNALLLGDSALYLCASTPPHRRAYEQYFGPGTRLTVT.

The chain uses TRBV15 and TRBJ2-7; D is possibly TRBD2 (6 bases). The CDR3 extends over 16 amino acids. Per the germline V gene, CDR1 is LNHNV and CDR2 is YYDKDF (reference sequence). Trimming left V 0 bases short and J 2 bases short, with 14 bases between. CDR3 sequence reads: CATSREMAGTPYEQYF. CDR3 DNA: TGTGCCACCAGCAGAGAAATGGCGGGAACTCCCTACGAGCAGTACTTC.

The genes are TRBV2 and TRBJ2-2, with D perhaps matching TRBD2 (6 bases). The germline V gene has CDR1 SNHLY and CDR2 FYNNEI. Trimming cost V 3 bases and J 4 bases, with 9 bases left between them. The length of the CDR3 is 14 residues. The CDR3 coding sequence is TGTGCCAGCAGTGATCAGGGAGGCACCGGGGAGCTGTTTTTT. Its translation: CASSDQGGTGELFF.

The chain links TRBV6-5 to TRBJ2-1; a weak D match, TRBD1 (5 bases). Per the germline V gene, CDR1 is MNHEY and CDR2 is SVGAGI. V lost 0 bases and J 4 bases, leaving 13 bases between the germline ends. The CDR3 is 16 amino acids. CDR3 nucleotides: TGTGCCAGCAGTTACTCGAGAGTGGACACTTACAATGAGCAGTTCTTC. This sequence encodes CASSYSRVDTYNEQFF.

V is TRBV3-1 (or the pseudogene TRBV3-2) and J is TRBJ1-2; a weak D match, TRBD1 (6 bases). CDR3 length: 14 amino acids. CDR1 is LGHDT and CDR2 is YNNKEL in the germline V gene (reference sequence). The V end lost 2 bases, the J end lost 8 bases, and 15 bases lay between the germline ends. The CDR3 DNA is TGTGCCAGCAGCCAAAAGGGGGGGGCTGGAGGCTACACCTTC. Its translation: CASSQKGGAGGYTF.

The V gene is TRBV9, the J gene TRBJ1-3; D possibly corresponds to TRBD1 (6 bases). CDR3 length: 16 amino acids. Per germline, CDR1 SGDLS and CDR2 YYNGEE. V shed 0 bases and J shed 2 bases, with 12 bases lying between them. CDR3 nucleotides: TGTGCCAGCAGCGTAGGCCAGGGGTTAGCTGGAAACACCATATATTTT. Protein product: CASSVGQGLAGNTIYF.